Listed here are 29 T cell receptor beta chains from one sample, sequenced in a study of cytomegalovirus exposure and HLA in healthy donors. Amplification used 60 Vbeta primers and 13 Jbeta primers. Profiling relied on immunoSEQ multiplex PCR, and the TCRdb table lists in-frame clones only, not all of them. This table has under 200,000 clones, 77% appearing once. Sequencing input: PBMCs. All receptors derive from a woman between 35 and 50 years old in good health and CMV-seropositive.

Only one count was recorded for this clone. At the DNA level, this CDR3 is encoded by other sequences in the same sample as well. This chain links TRBV30 with TRBJ1-2; D possibly corresponds to TRBD1 (6 bases). V lost 0 bases and J lost 1, with 6 bases in between. Looked up from germline, CDR1 is GTSNPN and CDR2 is SVGIG (reference sequence). CDR3 size: 13 residues. CDR3 in amino acids: CAWSVDSNYGYTF. CDR3 in DNA: TGTGCCTGGAGTGTGGACAGTAACTATGGCTACACCTTC.

This chain links TRBV25-1 with TRBJ1-5; D remains unclear. V shed 1 base and J shed 3 bases, with 13 bases lying between them. The CDR3 is 16 residues long. Germline V gene lookup returns CDR1 MGHDK and CDR2 SYGVNS. The CDR3 DNA reads as TGTGCCAGCAGTGAATCTGGTCGCGGAACCAATCAGCCCCAGCATTTT. As protein: CASSESGRGTNQPQHF.

This clone was found once. The CDR3 region is CASSLEGQTYGYTF. DNA of the CDR3: TGTGCCAGCAGCTTAGAGGGACAGACTTATGGCTACACCTTC. This sequence joins TRBV7-2 and TRBJ1-2; 7 nucleotides match TRBD1. The CDR3 is made up of 14 amino acids. V shed 1 base and J 5 bases; nucleotides not matched to a gene: 4. CDR1 and CDR2 (germline): SGHTA, FQGNSA.

The CDR3 DNA sequence: TGTGCCAGCAGTTTATCCTCGAACAGCTATGGCTACACCTTC. The encoded protein is CASSLSSNSYGYTF. This chain joins TRBV27 and TRBJ1-2; D is unresolved. The V gene lost 0 bases and the J gene lost 4 bases, with 9 bases spanning the gap. Germline CDR1 reads MNHEY; CDR2 reads SMNVEV (reference sequence). This CDR3 spans 14 amino acids.

The CDR3 bases are TGTGCCAGCAGTGGGTACCGACTAGCGGGGGACTACCCAGATACGCAGTATTTT. The encoded protein is CASSGYRLAGDYPDTQYF. This chain uses TRBV6-1 with TRBJ2-3; TRBD2 aligns across 12 bases. The length of the CDR3 is 18 residues. V lost 4 bases, J lost 4 bases, and 12 bases stayed unmatched. Germline loops: CDR1 MNHNS, CDR2 SASEGT.

This chain's CDR3 is CAIRKEIPYEQYF. The CDR3 DNA follows: TGTGCCATCCGGAAGGAGATCCCCTACGAGCAGTACTTC. The chain employs TRBV6-6 and TRBJ2-7; D ambiguous. V lost 10 bases to trimming and J lost 2 bases, with 15 bases between them. The germline V gene encodes CDR1 MNHNY and CDR2 SVGAGI (reference sequence). The CDR3 has 13 residues.

The chain links TRBV4-3 to TRBJ2-2; 8 bases align to TRBD2. Trimming removed 6 bases from V and 1 base from J; junction bases left unmatched: 7. The CDR3 has 16 amino acids. CDR1 is LGHNA, CDR2 YSLEER, per germline. CDR3: CASRGIAGRNTGELFF. As DNA, the CDR3 is TGCGCCAGCAGAGGGATAGCGGGGCGGAACACCGGGGAGCTGTTTTTT.

This chain connects TRBV7-2 to TRBJ2-5; maybe TRBD2 (6 bases). The closer fit of TRBJ2-7 to the DNA end suggests the J call may be wrong. The CDR3 runs 13 residues. The germline V gene encodes CDR1 SGHTA and CDR2 FQGNSA. The CDR3 sequence: CASSGGTAYEQYF. In DNA, the CDR3 is TGTGCCAGCAGCGGGGGGACGGCCTACGAGCAGTACTTC.

This chain joins TRBV5-1 and TRBJ2-5; 10 bases map to TRBD1. Germline CDR1 reads SGHRS; CDR2 reads YFSETQ. V was clipped by 0 bases and J by 5 bases; unmatched bases: 19. There are 20 residues in the CDR3. CDR3 loop: CASSLARQGAGARVFETQYF. The CDR3, as DNA: TGCGCCAGCAGCTTGGCCCGACAGGGGGCTGGAGCAAGGGTTTTTGAGACCCAGTACTTC.

The gene calls are TRBV6-5 and TRBJ2-1, with D possibly TRBD2 on 5 matching bases. This CDR3 contains 13 residues. Trimming took 8 bases from V and 9 from J, leaving 17 bases between them. Germline CDR1 and CDR2: MNHEY and SVGAGI. The CDR3: CASSRGSTGEQFF. The CDR3 DNA is TGTGCCAGCTCCCGTGGGAGTACGGGTGAGCAGTTCTTC.

The CDR3 DNA follows: TGTGCCAGCAGGCCACAGGGGGACTATGGCTACACCTTC. Translation: CASRPQGDYGYTF. This chain connects TRBV6-6 to TRBJ1-2, with 8 bases fitting TRBD1. V lost 6 bases and J lost 3; bases outside the gene matches: 3. Germline lookup yields CDR1 MNHNY and CDR2 SVGAGI (reference sequence). The length of the CDR3 is 13 residues.

The chain recombines TRBV6-5 with TRBJ1-4; D unresolved. The CDR3 length is 16 residues. Germline CDR1 is MNHEY and CDR2 is SVGAGI. V was shortened by 0 bases and J by 7 bases, with 15 bases between the two germline ends. CDR3 sequence: CASSYSMQVAGEKLFF. CDR3 bases: TGTGCCAGCAGTTACTCGATGCAGGTCGCTGGTGAAAAACTGTTTTTT.

The genes are TRBV11-3 and TRBJ1-2; unclear D gene. The V end was cut by 1 base, the J end by 0 bases, with 15 bases between. The germline CDR1 and CDR2 sequences are SGHNT and YENEEA. The length of the CDR3 is 17 residues. The CDR3 DNA follows: TGTGCCAGCAGCTTAGGCGCAGGAATACCTTCTAACTATGGCTACACCTTC. It is translated as CASSLGAGIPSNYGYTF.

The chain employs TRBV27 and TRBJ2-2; D ambiguous. The CDR3 is 12 residues long. Germline V CDR1 and CDR2: MNHEY, SMNVEV (reference sequence). Trimming stripped 2 bases from V and 6 bases from J, with 4 bases between. CDR3 sequence reads: CASSLIAGELFF. CDR3 DNA sequence: TGTGCCAGCAGTTTAATAGCCGGGGAGCTGTTTTTT.

A note on this clone: Other DNA variants within this sample encode the same CDR3. The chain links TRBV18 to TRBJ2-3, with TRBD1 matching over 9 bases. Per the germline V gene, CDR1 is KGHSH and CDR2 is LQKENI. V trimming: 6 bases; J trimming: 2 bases; junction bases outside the gene matches: 6. CDR3 length: 15 residues. CDR3 loop: CASSPGQGTTDTQYF. The CDR3 bases are TGTGCCAGCTCGCCCGGACAGGGGACCACAGATACGCAGTATTTT.

The count of this clone is one. This chain links TRBV19 with TRBJ1-1, with D perhaps TRBD1 (6 bases). Germline V gene data show CDR1 as LNHDA and CDR2 as SQIVND (reference sequence). Trimming pared 8 bases from V and 1 base from J, leaving 8 bases between. This CDR3 spans 12 amino acids. CDR3 sequence: CASSTGNTEAFF. CDR3 bases: TGTGCCAGTTCGACAGGGAACACTGAAGCTTTCTTT. Together with reference TRBV19 and TRBJ1-1, the CDR3 gives the full variable domain: DGGITQSPKYLFRKEGQNVTLSCEQNLNHDAMYWYRQDPGQGLRLIYYSQIVNDFQKGDIAEGYSVSREKKESFPLTVTSAQKNPTAFYLCASSTGNTEAFFGQGTRLTVV.

The chain employs TRBV7-8 and TRBJ2-7, with D perhaps matching TRBD2 (7 bases). Germline V lookup: CDR1 SGHVS, CDR2 FQNEAQ. CDR3 size: 15 residues. The V and J ends lost 0 bases and 0 bases respectively, with 9 bases between them. The CDR3, as DNA: TGTGCCAGCAGCTTAGCGGGGGGGCTCTCCTACGAGCAGTACTTC. Protein: CASSLAGGLSYEQYF.

The V gene is TRBV4-3, the J gene TRBJ2-7; D unresolved. In germline, CDR1 is LGHNA, CDR2 YSLEER. CDR3 length: 15 residues. V shed 0 bases and J shed 4 bases, with 13 bases lying between them. CDR3 region: CASSQEHGWNYEQYF. CDR3 DNA sequence: TGCGCCAGCAGCCAAGAACACGGGTGGAATTACGAGCAGTACTTC.

CDR3 loop: CASSSLDSYNEQFF. The DNA of the CDR3 is TGTGCCAGCTCATCCCTAGACTCCTACAATGAGCAGTTCTTC. The chain recombines TRBV18 with TRBJ2-1, with D hard to call. Germline assignment: CDR1 KGHSH and CDR2 LQKENI. Trimming cost V 5 bases and J 0 bases, with 8 bases left between them. There are 14 residues in the CDR3.

The chain joins TRBV5-8 to TRBJ1-5; a weak D match, TRBD1 (5 bases). V lost 0 bases and J 0 bases, leaving 7 bases between the germline ends. Germline-derived CDR1 and CDR2 are SGHTS and YDEGEE. The CDR3 loop spans 15 amino acids. The CDR3 is CASSLATVSNQPQHF. The DNA for the CDR3 is TGTGCCAGCAGCTTGGCGACAGTTAGCAATCAGCCCCAGCATTTT.

The rearrangement links TRBV30 to TRBJ2-5; D uncertain. V was trimmed by 4 bases and J by 2 bases, leaving 8 bases between them. Germline V gene sequence: CDR1 GTSNPN, CDR2 SVGIG (reference sequence). This CDR3 region has 12 residues. In DNA form, the CDR3 reads TGTGCCTGGACAGTAAATCAAGAGACCCAGTACTTC. Amino acids: CAWTVNQETQYF.

This rearrangement joins TRBV10-1 to TRBJ2-2, with TRBD1 identical over 9 bases. V gave up 6 bases and J gave up 6 bases; unmatched junction bases: 11. This CDR3 comprises 16 residues. CDR1 is WNHNN, CDR2 SYGVQD, per germline (reference sequence). As DNA, the CDR3 is TGCGCCAGCAGCCGGGGACAGGGAAGTTTTCCCGGGGAGCTGTTTTTT. It yields the protein CASSRGQGSFPGELFF.

The CDR3 sequence: CASSYATGEKLFF. CDR3 nucleotide sequence: TGTGCCAGCAGTTACGCGACAGGGGAAAAACTGTTTTTT. V usage is TRBV6-5 and J usage is TRBJ1-4; TRBD1 matches 7 bases. V trimming: 2 bases; J trimming: 8 bases; junction bases outside the gene matches: 2. The CDR3 runs to 13 residues. Germline V gives CDR1 MNHEY, CDR2 SVGAGI.

The V call is TRBV15, the J call TRBJ2-4; the D gene is possibly TRBD1 (6 bases). This CDR3 comprises 15 residues. The V gene lost 4 bases and the J gene lost 9 bases, with 19 bases spanning the gap. Germline CDR1 is LNHNV and CDR2 is YYDKDF (reference sequence). CDR3 coding DNA: TGTGCCACCAGCACCCCGAGGGTCCAGGGGTCCATTCAGTACTTC. Its protein product is CATSTPRVQGSIQYF.

V usage is TRBV5-6 and J usage is TRBJ1-1; D uncertain. The germline V gene has CDR1 SGHDT and CDR2 YYEEEE. This CDR3 is 16 amino acids long. V lost 0 bases, J lost 4 bases, and 16 bases lay in between. The CDR3 loop reads CASSLARSGRATEAFF. The CDR3 region has the DNA TGTGCCAGCAGCTTGGCTCGGTCGGGGAGGGCCACTGAAGCTTTCTTT. The variable domain in full, completed from reference TRBV5-6 and TRBJ1-1, reads DAGVTQSPTHLIKTRGQQVTLRCSPKSGHDTVSWYQQALGQGPQFIFQYYEEEERQRGNFPDRFSGHQFPNYSSELNVNALLLGDSALYLCASSLARSGRATEAFFGQGTRLTVV.

The genes are TRBV11-2 and TRBJ2-2; 8 bases agree with TRBD1. The CDR3 is made up of 14 amino acids. CDR1 is SGHAT and CDR2 is FQNNGV in the germline V gene. V was clipped by 2 bases and J by 7 bases; unmatched bases: 3. Here the CDR3 DNA reads TGTGCCAGCAGCTTACAGGGGGCGCTCGGGGAGCTGTTTTTT. Translated: CASSLQGALGELFF.

V and J are TRBV29-1 and TRBJ2-3; tentative D call: TRBD2 (5 bases). The CDR3 spans 15 residues. The V gene lost 3 bases and the J gene lost 3 bases, with 16 bases spanning the gap. Germline V gene sequence: CDR1 SQVTM, CDR2 ANQGSEA. The CDR3 DNA is TGCAGCGTTGATCAGCGGCCCCCAGGTACAGATACGCAGTATTTT. It encodes CSVDQRPPGTDTQYF.

The chain couples TRBV11-2 to TRBJ2-2; TRBD2 agrees at 11 bases. CDR1 SGHAT and CDR2 FQNNGV come from the germline V gene. With V trimmed by 5 bases and J by 1 base, 9 bases remained unmatched. The CDR3 is 18 residues long. CDR3 loop: CASSHKRLAGMNTGELFF. The CDR3 coding sequence is TGTGCCAGCAGCCATAAGCGACTAGCGGGGATGAACACCGGGGAGCTGTTTTTT.

This chain connects TRBV2 to TRBJ2-7; the D is unclear. The CDR3 runs 14 residues. Germline V gene lookup returns CDR1 SNHLY and CDR2 FYNNEI. Trimming stripped 3 bases from V and 6 bases from J, with 15 bases between. CDR3 nucleotide sequence: TGTGCCAGCAGTGACTCAGCGACGACTGGCGAGCAGTACTTC. This gives the protein CASSDSATTGEQYF.